This T cell receptor beta chain originates from a study of blood T cell repertoires in COVID-19. The CDR3 is 13 amino acids. TCRdb's table, derived via immunoSEQ multiplex PCR, lists solely in-frame clones and lacks some. The sample gives around 140,000 clones, more than 75% of which show up once; approximately 6.5% is in the top ten. This TCR came from a man of 80 years or more with acute or convalescent COVID-19. The sample comprised peripheral blood. This sequence joins TRBV21-1 and TRBJ2-7; TRBD2 is the table's D call, not checked against the DNA. TRBV21-1 is given as a pseudogene. The CDR3 protein is CASSESYSYEQYF. In nucleotides, the CDR3 is TGTGCCAGCAGCGAGAGTTACTCCTACGAGCAGTACTTC.